These 5 T cell receptor beta chains were all obtained from the same sample, sequenced in a study of blood T cell repertoires in COVID-19 (TCRdb year 2020). The library was made by the immunoSEQ multiplex PCR assay. Imported from immuneACCESS, the table was reduced by TCRdb to in-frame sequences with V and J called. These copies leave out some clones; in studies compared against another copy, an unresolved V gene accounts for under half, and the cause of the remainder is not known. This sample lists about 42,000 clones; roughly nine tenths were detected once. About 0.4% of the sample belongs to the ten largest clones. Sequencing was carried out using peripheral blood. These receptors came from a human donor in a cohort sampled during active COVID-19.

This sequence joins TRBV9 and TRBJ1-1; D is unclear. The CDR3 sequence is 15 residues long. Germline V CDR1 and CDR2: SGDLS, YYNGEE. V was cut by 4 bases and J by 3 bases, with 16 bases left in between. In nucleotides, the CDR3 is TGTGCCAGCAGCTCAAACGGGGTGACGGACACTGAAGCTTTCTTT. Its protein product is CASSSNGVTDTEAFF.

V usage is TRBV12-1 and J usage is TRBJ2-7; no DNA check was done on the table's D call, TRBD2. TRBV12-1 is marked as a pseudogene. The CDR3 covers 18 residues. CDR3 sequence: CASSFALVGSGGVYEQYF. CDR3 DNA: TGTGCCAGCAGCTTTGCTCTGGTGGGCAGCGGGGGTGTCTACGAGCAGTACTTC.

V and J are TRBV6-6 and TRBJ1-1, with D unclear. The CDR3 consists of 13 residues. Trimming cost V 8 bases and J 0 bases, with 10 bases left between them. CDR1 and CDR2 (germline): MNHNY, SVGAGI (reference sequence). The CDR3 protein is CASFQTVNTEAFF. Here the CDR3 DNA reads TGTGCCAGCTTCCAGACTGTGAACACTGAAGCTTTCTTT.

This rearrangement joins TRBV5-1 to TRBJ2-7, with 12 bases that match TRBD1. Germline values: CDR1 SGHRS, CDR2 YFSETQ. The length of the CDR3 is 15 residues. V shed 0 bases, J shed 5 bases, and the junction held 3 bases outside the gene matches. CDR3 sequence (DNA): TGCGCCAGCAGCTTGGGGGGACAGGGGGCCGACGAGCAGTACTTC. As protein: CASSLGGQGADEQYF. The whole variable domain, filled in from reference TRBV5-1 and TRBJ2-7, reads KAGVTQTPRYLIKTRGQQVTLSCSPISGHRSVSWYQQTPGQGLQFLFEYFSETQRNKGNFPGRFSGRQFSNSRSEMNVSTLELGDSALYLCASSLGGQGADEQYFGPGTRLTVT.

This clone has just a few counts. This chain connects TRBV6-2 or TRBV6-3 to TRBJ2-7; TRBD2 matches 9 bases. CDR1 is MNHEY, CDR2 SVGEGT, per germline. With V trimmed by 8 bases and J by 2 bases, 4 bases remained unmatched. There are 13 residues in the CDR3. The CDR3 region has the DNA TGTGCCAGCGGCCCTAGCGGGGCCTACGAGCAGTACTTC. As protein: CASGPSGAYEQYF.